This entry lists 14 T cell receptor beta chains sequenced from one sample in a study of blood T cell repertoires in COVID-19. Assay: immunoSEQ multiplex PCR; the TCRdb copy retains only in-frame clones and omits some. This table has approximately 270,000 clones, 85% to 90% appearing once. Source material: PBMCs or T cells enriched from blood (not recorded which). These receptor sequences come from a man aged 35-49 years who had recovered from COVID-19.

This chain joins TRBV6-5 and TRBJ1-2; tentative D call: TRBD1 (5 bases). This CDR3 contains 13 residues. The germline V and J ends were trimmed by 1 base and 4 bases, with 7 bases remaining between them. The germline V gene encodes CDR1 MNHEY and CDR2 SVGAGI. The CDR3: CASSYFDSYGYTF. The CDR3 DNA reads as TGTGCCAGCAGTTACTTTGACAGCTATGGCTACACCTTC.

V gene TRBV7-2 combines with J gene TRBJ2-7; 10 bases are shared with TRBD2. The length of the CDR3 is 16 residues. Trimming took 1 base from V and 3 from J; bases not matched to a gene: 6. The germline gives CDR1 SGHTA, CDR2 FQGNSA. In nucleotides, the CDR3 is TGTGCCAGCAGCTTAGTGTCTAGCGGGAGTGTCTACGAGCAGTACTTC. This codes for CASSLVSSGSVYEQYF.

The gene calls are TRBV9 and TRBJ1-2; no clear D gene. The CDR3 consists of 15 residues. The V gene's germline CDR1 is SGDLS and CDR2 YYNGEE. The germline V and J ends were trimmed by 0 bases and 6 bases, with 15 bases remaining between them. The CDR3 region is CASSVATHGGDGYTF. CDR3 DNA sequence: TGTGCCAGCAGCGTAGCCACCCACGGCGGGGATGGCTACACCTTC.

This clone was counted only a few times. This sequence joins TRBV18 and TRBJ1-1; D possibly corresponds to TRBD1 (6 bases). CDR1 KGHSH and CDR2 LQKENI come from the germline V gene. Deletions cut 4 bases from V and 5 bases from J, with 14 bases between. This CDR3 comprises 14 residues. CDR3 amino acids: CASSRLEGVTEAFF. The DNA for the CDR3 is TGTGCCAGCTCACGACTCGAGGGGGTTACTGAAGCTTTCTTT. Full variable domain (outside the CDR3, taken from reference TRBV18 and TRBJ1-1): NAGVMQNPRHLVRRRGQEARLRCSPMKGHSHVYWYRQLPEEGLKFMVYLQKENIIDESGMPKERFSAEFPKEGPSILRIQQVVRGDSAAYFCASSRLEGVTEAFFGQGTRLTVV.

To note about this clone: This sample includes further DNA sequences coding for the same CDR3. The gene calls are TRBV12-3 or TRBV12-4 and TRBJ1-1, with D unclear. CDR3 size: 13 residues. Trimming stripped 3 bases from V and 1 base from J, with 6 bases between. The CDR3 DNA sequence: TGTGCCAGCAGTTTTAACAGGAACACTGAAGCTTTCTTT. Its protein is CASSFNRNTEAFF.

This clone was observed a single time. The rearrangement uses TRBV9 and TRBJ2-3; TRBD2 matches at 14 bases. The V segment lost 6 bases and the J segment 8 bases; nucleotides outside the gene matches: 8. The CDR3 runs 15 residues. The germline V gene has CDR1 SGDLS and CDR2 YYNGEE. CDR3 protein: CASTSTSGGAGTQYF. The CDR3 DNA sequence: TGTGCCAGCACCTCGACTAGCGGGGGGGCCGGTACGCAGTATTTT.

The CDR3 coding sequence is TGCGCCAGCAGCCATCGGACAGGGGATGGCTACACCTTC. It is translated as CASSHRTGDGYTF. The chain joins TRBV4-3 to TRBJ1-2; 9 nucleotides align to TRBD1. Trimming took 3 bases from V and 6 from J; bases not matched to a gene: 2. The CDR3 contains 13 residues. The germline V gene encodes CDR1 LGHNA and CDR2 YSLEER.

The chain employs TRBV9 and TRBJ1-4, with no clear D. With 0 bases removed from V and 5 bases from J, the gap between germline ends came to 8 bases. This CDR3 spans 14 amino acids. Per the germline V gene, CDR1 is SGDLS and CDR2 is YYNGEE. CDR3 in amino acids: CASSVGRGNEKLFF. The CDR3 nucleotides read TGTGCCAGCAGCGTAGGTAGAGGAAATGAAAAACTGTTTTTT.

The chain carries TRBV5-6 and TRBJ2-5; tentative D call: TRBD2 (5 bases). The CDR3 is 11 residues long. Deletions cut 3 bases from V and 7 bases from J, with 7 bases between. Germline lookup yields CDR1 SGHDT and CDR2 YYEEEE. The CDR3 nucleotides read TGTGCCAGCAGCTGGGCGGGGACCCAGTACTTC. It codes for CASSWAGTQYF.

The CDR3 loop is CASSLWQGIGYTF. CDR3 DNA sequence: TGTGCCAGCAGCTTGTGGCAGGGTATTGGCTACACCTTC. V is TRBV5-8 and J is TRBJ1-2; the D gene is possibly TRBD1 (5 bases). The germline V gene encodes CDR1 SGHTS and CDR2 YDEGEE. V was cut by 1 base and J by 7 bases, with 11 bases left in between. This CDR3 region has 13 residues.

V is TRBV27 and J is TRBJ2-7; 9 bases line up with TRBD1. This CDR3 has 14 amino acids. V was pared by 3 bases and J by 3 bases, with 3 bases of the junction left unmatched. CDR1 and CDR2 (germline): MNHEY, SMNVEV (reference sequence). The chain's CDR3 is CASSFLGQGYEQYF. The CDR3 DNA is TGTGCCAGCAGTTTTTTGGGACAGGGCTACGAGCAGTACTTC.

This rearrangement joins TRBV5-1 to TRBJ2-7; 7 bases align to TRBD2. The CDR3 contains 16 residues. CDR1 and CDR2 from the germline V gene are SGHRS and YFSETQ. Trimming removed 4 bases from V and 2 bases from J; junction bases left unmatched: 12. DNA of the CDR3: TGCGCCAGCAGCCCGGGGGGAATGGTGGCAGCCTACGAGCAGTACTTC. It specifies CASSPGGMVAAYEQYF.

The CDR3 here is CASSQGGPYEQYF. The CDR3 DNA follows: TGCGCCAGCAGCCAAGGAGGTCCCTACGAGCAGTACTTC. The V call is TRBV4-1, the J call TRBJ2-7, with D uncertain. The CDR3 has 13 residues. The ends were cut back, 1 base at V and 2 bases at J, with 6 bases in the middle. The germline CDR1 and CDR2 sequences are MGHRA and YSYEKL.

The DNA of the CDR3 is TGTGCCAGCAGCTTAGGACAGGGACGGAGCAATCAGCCCCAGCATTTT. It yields the protein CASSLGQGRSNQPQHF. The V gene is TRBV7-9, the J gene TRBJ1-5, with TRBD1 identical over 7 bases. Unmatched junction bases numbered 4, after V lost 1 base and J lost 1 base. There are 16 residues in the CDR3. CDR1 and CDR2 from the germline V gene are SEHNR and FQNEAQ (reference sequence).